This is a list of T cell receptor beta chains from one sample in a study of T cell repertoires in cytomegalovirus infection. TCRdb reprocessed the reads via MiXCR and lists one record per CDR3 protein. Of more than 400,000 distinct CDR3 sequences in the sample, around a quarter are singletons; the top ten hold approximately 13%. The sample consisted of PBMCs. The origin of the receptors is a human donor in good health (CMV status not recorded). Some clones in this sample may be carry-over from other donors' samples. Both conserved end residues are part of each CDR3. A D gene is named only where the DNA matches it firmly. Not every row has a clone size; where given, it reads once, few, many or a size class.

many | TRBJ2-7 | TRBV7-2 | - | CASSPTPLAYEQYF | TGTGCCAGCAGCCCGACCCCTTTAGCCTACGAGCAGTACTTC
few | TRBJ1-1 | TRBV30 | - | CAWSRGAAVNTEAFF | TGTGCCTGGAGTCGGGGGGCTGCCGTAAACACTGAAGCTTTCTTT
many | TRBJ2-3 | TRBV7-2 | TRBD2 | CASSLVWSGTATDTQYF | TGTGCCAGCAGCTTAGTATGGAGCGGGACGGCCACAGATACGCAGTATTTT
- | TRBJ2-1 | TRBV12-3/TRBV12-4 | TRBD2 | CASKKEREGDNEQFF | TGTGCCAGCAAGAAGGAGCGGGAGGGTGACAATGAGCAGTTCTTC
many | TRBJ2-2 | TRBV10-2 | - | CASRDSANTGELFF | TGTGCCAGCCGGGACTCCGCGAACACCGGGGAGCTGTTTTTT
few | TRBJ2-3 | TRBV7-6 | TRBD1 | CASSNRQGIDTQYF | TGTGCCAGCAGCAACAGACAGGGTATAGATACGCAGTATTTT
- | TRBJ2-5 | TRBV20-1 | TRBD2 | CSANGVAGEEETQYF | TGCAGTGCTAATGGAGTAGCGGGAGAAGAAGAGACCCAGTACTTC
few | TRBJ1-1 | TRBV12-3/TRBV12-4 | - | CASTSTGLKGTEAFF | TGTGCCAGCACCTCGACAGGACTGAAGGGCACTGAAGCTTTCTTT
few | TRBJ2-3 | TRBV6-1 | - | CASTVSLSTDTQYF | TGTGCCAGCACGGTCAGCCTAAGCACAGATACGCAGTATTTT
- | TRBJ2-1 | TRBV6-2/TRBV6-3 | TRBD1 | CASTQDRASEQFF | TGTGCCAGCACGCAGGACAGGGCGAGTGAGCAGTTCTTC
- | TRBJ1-1 | TRBV2 | - | CASSDLASNTEAFF | TGTGCCAGCAGTGATCTGGCGTCGAACACTGAAGCTTTCTTT
- | TRBJ1-1 | TRBV12-3/TRBV12-4 | - | CDSSLAGNTEAFF | TGTGACAGCAGTTTGGCGGGGAACACTGAAGCTTTCTTT
few | TRBJ2-1 | TRBV15 | TRBD2 | CATSSPPGRGEDNEQFF | TGTGCCACCAGCAGTCCCCCCGGGAGGGGCGAAGACAATGAGCAGTTCTTC
- | TRBJ2-3 | TRBV20-1 | - | CSARVSWNSTHTQYF | TGCAGTGCTAGAGTGTCGTGGAATTCCACACATACGCAGTATTTT
many | TRBJ2-1 | TRBV6-1 | TRBD2 | CASTPAGLVINEQFF | TGTGCCAGCACACCAGCGGGGCTGGTCATCAATGAGCAGTTCTTC
many | TRBJ2-7 | TRBV7-2 | TRBD2 | CASSSTPSGSIF | TGTGCCAGCAGCTCAACCCCCAGCGGGAGTATCTTC
few | TRBJ1-2 | TRBV20-1 | TRBD1 | CSASMVQGAGYTF | TGCAGTGCTAGTATGGTACAGGGGGCTGGCTACACCTTC
many | TRBJ2-1 | TRBV7-9 | TRBD1 | CASSPGQYNEQFF | TGTGCCAGCAGCCCGGGACAGTACAATGAGCAGTTCTTC
few | TRBJ1-2 | TRBV6-5 | - | CASTRTNGYGYTF | TGTGCCAGCACCAGGACCAACGGGTATGGCTACACCTTC
few | TRBJ1-1 | TRBV6-8 | TRBD1 | CASSYYRGKTEAFF | TGTGCCAGCAGTTACTACAGGGGAAAGACTGAAGCTTTCTTT
- | TRBJ1-3 | TRBV7-2 | - | CASSFPRGLRSGNTIYF | TGTGCCAGCAGTTTTCCCCGGGGACTCCGCTCTGGAAACACCATATATTTT
- | TRBJ2-1 | TRBV2 | - | CASSDGRGHYNEQFF | TGTGCCAGCAGTGATGGTCGGGGTCACTACAATGAGCAGTTCTTC
many | TRBJ2-5 | TRBV7-2 | - | CASSRGGVRQETQYF | TGTGCCAGCAGTCGGGGAGGCGTAAGGCAAGAGACCCAGTACTTC
- | TRBJ2-3 | TRBV11-3 | - | CASSTDGGTDTQYF | TGTGCCAGCAGCACCGACGGAGGGACCGATACGCAGTATTTT
- | TRBJ1-3 | TRBV9 | - | CASSVEATGNTIYF | TGTGCCAGCAGCGTAGAAGCTACTGGAAACACCATATATTTT
- | TRBJ1-5 | TRBV4-1 | TRBD1 | CASSQDPQDRGGNQPQHF | TGCGCCAGCAGCCAAGACCCGCAGGACAGGGGGGGCAATCAGCCCCAGCATTTT
- | TRBJ1-2 | TRBV6-5 | - | CASSYSYRSNYGYTF | TGTGCCAGCAGTTACTCGTATAGATCCAACTATGGCTACACCTTC
- | TRBJ1-2 | TRBV28 | TRBD1 | CASRGQAFYGYTF | TGTGCCAGCCGAGGACAGGCATTTTATGGCTACACCTTC
- | TRBJ2-4 | TRBV28 | - | CASSEVGKGNIQYF | TGTGCCAGCAGTGAGGTCGGGAAGGGAAACATTCAGTACTTC
few | TRBJ2-1 | TRBV19 | - | CASRTAQSSYNEQFF | TGTGCCAGTAGAACCGCACAGAGCTCCTACAATGAGCAGTTCTTC
- | TRBJ2-4 | TRBV7-2 | - | CASSPGGSVNIQYF | TGTGCCAGCAGCCCAGGGGGGAGTGTTAACATTCAGTACTTC
- | TRBJ2-2 | TRBV10-3 | TRBD2 | CAISDWSSGNTGELFF | TGTGCCATCAGTGATTGGTCTAGCGGAAACACCGGGGAGCTGTTTTTT
many | TRBJ2-4 | TRBV7-2 | - | CASSPGQTNIQYF | TGTGCCAGCAGCCCCGGACAGACAAACATTCAGTACTTC
- | TRBJ1-5 | TRBV7-8 | - | CASSSPHGHPSNQPQHF | TGTGCCAGCAGCTCCCCCCACGGACACCCTAGCAATCAGCCCCAGCATTTT
- | TRBJ1-6 | TRBV6-2/TRBV6-3 | - | CASTFDRNNSPLHF | TGTGCCAGCACCTTCGACAGGAATAATTCACCCCTCCACTTT
- | TRBJ2-2 | TRBV7-4 | TRBD2 | CASSLLVPGLAGGRNTGELFF | TGTGCCAGCAGCTTACTAGTTCCGGGACTAGCGGGAGGCCGGAACACCGGGGAGCTGTTTTTT
- | TRBJ2-7 | TRBV7-2 | - | CANSLRLYEQYF | TGTGCCAACAGCCTACGTCTTTACGAGCAGTACTTC
- | TRBJ2-5 | TRBV12-3/TRBV12-4 | TRBD2 | CASSGVQVGGAQYF | TGTGCCAGCAGTGGGGTCCAGGTTGGGGGGGCCCAGTACTTC
- | TRBJ2-5 | TRBV28 | - | CAVGGTETQYF | TGTGCGGTTGGAGGGACAGAGACCCAGTACTTC
few | TRBJ2-3 | TRBV20-1 | TRBD2 | CSEGGLGTDTQYF | TGCAGTGAGGGGGGACTAGGCACAGATACGCAGTATTTT
many | TRBJ2-6 | TRBV7-6 | TRBD2 | CASSPRTSLSGANVLTF | TGTGCCAGCAGTCCCCGGACTAGCCTCTCTGGGGCCAACGTCCTGACTTTC
many | TRBJ2-5 | TRBV27 | TRBD1 | CASSVLQGAGETQYF | TGTGCCAGCAGTGTCTTACAGGGGGCGGGGGAGACCCAGTACTTC
- | TRBJ2-1 | TRBV20-1 | TRBD1 | CSARFRTGEGLPAYNEQFF | TGCAGTGCTAGGTTCCGGACAGGCGAAGGGCTCCCGGCCTACAATGAGCAGTTCTTC
few | TRBJ1-5 | TRBV20-1 | - | CSARENSVSNQPQHF | TGCAGTGCTAGAGAAAACAGCGTTAGCAATCAGCCCCAGCATTTT
many | TRBJ2-5 | TRBV7-2 | - | CASSLELEVWETQYF | TGTGCCAGCAGCTTAGAGTTGGAGGTCTGGGAGACCCAGTACTTC
- | TRBJ2-1 | TRBV12-3/TRBV12-4 | - | CASSRRGRGGLSYNEQFF | TGTGCCAGCAGTAGGAGGGGCAGGGGGGGCCTATCCTACAATGAGCAGTTCTTC